There are a few counts of the clone carrying this T cell receptor beta chain. What it recognizes is unknown. A much more abundant neighbour one base away suggests this may be a read error. This sample was included in a study of T cells in Graves' hyperthyroidism and ophthalmopathy. General study findings and limits: Blood also contained most expanded thyroid clonotypes above 0.001.

CDR1 is MNHEY, CDR2 SVGEGT, per germline. This CDR3 region has 14 residues. Researchers amplified the TCR beta CDR3 regions from RNA transcripts. The HTBI set primed first-round TCR CDR3 RT-PCR. Each CDR3 protein gets one entry after TCRdb re-called the multiplex PCR reads with MiXCR. Of a few hundred thousand distinct CDR3 sequences listed, approximately 13% are singletons. The rearrangement links TRBV6-2 or TRBV6-3 to TRBJ2-7; D is uncertain. The clonotype originates from a woman in her thirties with Graves' hyperthyroidism that later progressed to Graves' ophthalmopathy. Input material: blood. The CDR3 loop reads CAGSFSSVAYEQYF. The DNA of the CDR3 is TGTGCCGGCAGCTTCAGCAGCGTAGCCTACGAGCAGTACTTC.